The 17 T cell receptor beta chains in this list originate from one sample, sequenced in a study of vaccination effects on CD4 cells after COVID-19. Before sequencing, viral peptide pools were used by the ViraFEST assay to expand antigen-specific CD4+ T cells. CD4+ T cell isolation took place after less than 13 days of culture. People in the vaccine group had not been infected with SARS-CoV-2 before, and their nucleocapsid antibodies were negative. These TCRs' antigens remain unknown. Method: immunoSEQ multiplex PCR; TCRdb's copy keeps in-frame clones and lacks some. The sample yields 27,000 or so clones, 72% seen once. The input for sequencing was CD4+ T cells from PBMCs cultured with SARS-CoV-2 spike peptides, taken before COVID-19 vaccination. The receptor source for this set is a human donor who received a COVID-19 vaccine.

In its sample, this clone was seen a few times. This CDR3 is CSATGVAEQFF. DNA for the CDR3: TGCAGTGCTACCGGGGTAGCTGAGCAGTTCTTC. The gene calls are TRBV20-1 and TRBJ2-1; D perhaps matches TRBD2 (5 bases). Looked up from germline, CDR1 is DFQATT and CDR2 is SNEGSKA (reference sequence). Between the trimmed V and J ends, which lost 4 bases and 9 bases, there was a span of 10 bases. The length of the CDR3 is 11 residues.

This clone was picked up a small number of times. The chain joins TRBV5-1 to TRBJ1-1; D ambiguous. CDR1 is SGHRS and CDR2 is YFSETQ in the germline V gene. This CDR3 is built from 14 residues. V dropped 4 bases and J dropped 0 bases, with 10 bases sitting between them. The CDR3 spells CASSPSELNTEAFF. In nucleotides, the CDR3 is TGCGCCAGCAGCCCTAGTGAGTTGAACACTGAAGCTTTCTTT.

The chain carries TRBV7-9 and TRBJ2-5; tentatively, D is TRBD1 or TRBD2 (6 bases each). With 5 bases removed from V and 2 bases from J, the gap between germline ends came to 18 bases. The CDR3 sequence is 16 residues long. Germline CDR1 is SEHNR and CDR2 is FQNEAQ (reference sequence). CDR3 residues: CASSRYQGGRQETQYF. DNA for the CDR3: TGTGCCAGCAGCCGGTATCAAGGGGGGAGGCAAGAGACCCAGTACTTC.

This chain links TRBV5-1 with TRBJ1-1; no definite D call. The V end was cut by 0 bases, the J end by 2 bases, with 11 bases between. The CDR3 is 15 residues long. The germline gives CDR1 SGHRS, CDR2 YFSETQ. The CDR3 region is CASSLGWGENTEAFF. CDR3 coding DNA: TGCGCCAGCAGCTTGGGTTGGGGTGAAAACACTGAAGCTTTCTTT.

This chain joins TRBV7-2 and TRBJ2-2; TRBD1 or TRBD2 may be the D gene (7 bases each). The CDR3 covers 15 residues. Looked up from germline, CDR1 is SGHTA and CDR2 is FQGNSA. Trimming took 4 bases from V and 6 from J, leaving 15 bases between them. CDR3 DNA: TGTGCCAGCAGCTCTCAGGGGGGGATTCCCGGGGAGCTGTTTTTT. It translates to CASSSQGGIPGELFF.

This rearrangement joins TRBV19 to TRBJ2-7; a possible D gene is TRBD1 (6 bases). The CDR3 runs to 16 residues. The V gene's germline CDR1 is LNHDA and CDR2 SQIVND (reference sequence). V was pared by 7 bases and J by 2 bases, with 21 bases between. The chain's CDR3 is CASTQGGSGSPYEQYF. The CDR3 DNA sequence: TGTGCCAGTACTCAAGGGGGATCCGGCAGTCCCTACGAGCAGTACTTC.

The chain joins TRBV29-1 to TRBJ1-1; possible D gene TRBD1, 5 bases. Germline CDR1 reads SQVTM; CDR2 reads ANQGSEA. The CDR3 has 13 amino acids. The ends were cut back, 6 bases at V and 7 bases at J, with 18 bases in the middle. CDR3 sequence: CSVSTVQRGEAFF. CDR3 nucleotides: TGCAGCGTCTCGACGGTTCAAAGGGGTGAAGCTTTCTTT.

The chain's CDR3 is CASSFTRSRTDTQYF. The CDR3 bases are TGTGCCAGCAGCTTCACTAGGAGCCGCACAGATACGCAGTATTTT. The rearrangement links TRBV7-2 to TRBJ2-3; D may be TRBD2 (5 bases). V lost 3 bases and J lost 1, with 11 bases in between. This CDR3 has 15 amino acids. CDR1 and CDR2 from the germline V gene are SGHTA and FQGNSA.

This clone has more than one count but fewer than ten. The J gene is TRBJ2-1, the V gene TRBV11-3, with 8 bases lining up with TRBD1. Per germline, CDR1 SGHNT and CDR2 YENEEA. CDR3 length equals 18 residues. J lost 0 bases, V lost 1 base, and 8 bases had no gene match. The CDR3 region is CASSLGWGQESSYNEQFF. The CDR3, as DNA: TGTGCCAGCAGCTTAGGGTGGGGACAGGAGAGCTCCTACAATGAGCAGTTCTTC. Complete variable domain (other parts from reference TRBV11-3 and TRBJ2-1): EAGVVQSPRYKIIEKKQPVAFWCNPISGHNTLYWYLQNLGQGPELLIRYENEEAVDDSQLPKDRFSAERLKGVDSTLKIQPAELGDSAVYLCASSLGWGQESSYNEQFFGPGTRLTVL.

This clone was recorded once. The chain has TRBV3-1 (or the pseudogene TRBV3-2) and TRBJ1-2; D may be TRBD1 (5 bases). The CDR3 runs 13 residues. Germline CDR1 is LGHDT and CDR2 is YNNKEL (reference sequence). Trimming left V 4 bases short and J 5 bases short, with 11 bases between. For the CDR3, the DNA is TGTGCCAGCAGCCCTGACAGCCTATATGGCTACACCTTC. Translation gives CASSPDSLYGYTF.

The J gene is TRBJ2-3, the V gene TRBV9; D is uncertain. Germline V CDR1 and CDR2: SGDLS, YYNGEE. There are 12 residues in the CDR3. The V gene lost 4 bases and the J gene lost 0 bases, with 3 bases spanning the gap. The CDR3: CASSISTDTQYF. In DNA, the CDR3 is TGTGCCAGCAGCATTAGCACAGATACGCAGTATTTT. Filled out from reference TRBV9 and TRBJ2-3, the complete variable domain reads DSGVTQTPKHLITATGQRVTLRCSPRSGDLSVYWYQQSLDQGLQFLIQYYNGEERAKGNILERFSAQQFPDLHSELNLSSLELGDSALYFCASSISTDTQYFGPGTRLTVL.

The chain carries TRBV11-2 and TRBJ1-2; D gene unclear. V was shortened by 0 bases and J by 4 bases, with 9 bases between the two germline ends. Germline-derived CDR1 and CDR2 are SGHAT and FQNNGV. The CDR3 loop spans 14 amino acids. The CDR3 DNA sequence: TGTGCCAGCAGCTTAGATCGGGAGCGCTATGGCTACACCTTC. Translation gives CASSLDRERYGYTF.

The chain couples TRBV18 to TRBJ1-1; D call uncertain. With 2 bases removed from V and 4 bases from J, the gap between germline ends came to 8 bases. CDR1 and CDR2 (germline): KGHSH, LQKENI. The CDR3 is made up of 13 amino acids. This chain's CDR3 is CASSPSEGTEAFF. Here the CDR3 DNA reads TGTGCCAGCTCACCATCAGAGGGCACTGAAGCTTTCTTT.

The rearrangement joins TRBV10-2 to TRBJ2-5; the D is unclear. Between the trimmed V and J ends, which lost 6 bases and 5 bases, there was a span of 19 bases. CDR3 length: 15 residues. CDR1 is WSHSY, CDR2 SAAADI, per germline. Written as DNA, the CDR3 is TGCGCCAGCAGCGGTGCCGGAGATGTCATGGAGACCCAGTACTTC. Its translation: CASSGAGDVMETQYF.

V gene TRBV4-1 combines with J gene TRBJ1-5, with D perhaps TRBD1 (5 bases). Per germline, CDR1 MGHRA and CDR2 YSYEKL. This CDR3 region has 16 residues. V lost 0 bases to trimming and J lost 0 bases, with 9 bases between them. CDR3 nucleotides: TGCGCCAGCAGCCAAGAGTGGGGGGTTAGCAATCAGCCCCAGCATTTT. Amino acid sequence: CASSQEWGVSNQPQHF.

The rearrangement uses TRBV7-6 and TRBJ2-1, with D possibly being TRBD2 (5 bases). Per germline, CDR1 SGHVS and CDR2 FNYEAQ. The V gene lost 1 base and the J gene lost 2 bases, with 15 bases spanning the gap. CDR3 size: 17 residues. The CDR3 region is CASSLEFGEYAYNEQFF. CDR3 in DNA: TGTGCCAGCAGCTTAGAGTTCGGGGAGTATGCCTACAATGAGCAGTTCTTC.

V is TRBV29-1 and J is TRBJ1-1; D may be TRBD1 (5 bases). Germline-derived CDR1 and CDR2 are SQVTM and ANQGSEA. CDR3 length: 15 residues. V was trimmed by 4 bases and J by 1 base, leaving 16 bases between them. The CDR3 DNA reads as TGCAGCGTTGCATCCAGGGAGGAGTGGAACACTGAAGCTTTCTTT. Translation gives CSVASREEWNTEAFF. Complete variable domain (other parts from reference TRBV29-1 and TRBJ1-1): SAVISQKPSRDICQRGTSLTIQCQVDSQVTMMFWYRQQPGQSLTLIATANQGSEATYESGFVIDKFPISRPNLTFSTLTVSNMSPEDSSIYLCSVASREEWNTEAFFGQGTRLTVV.